This T cell receptor (beta chain) was retrieved from a study of CD8+ T cells in alopecia areata. Study observations and caveats: Alphabeta T cells residing in normal skin are also sequenced in scalp samples. Lesional scalp, notably in alopecia totalis/universalis, had clonality above that of normal scalp. Tofacitinib significantly reduced both scalp clonality and expanded CD8+ clones among the top 100.

The ends were cut back, 6 bases at V and 0 bases at J, with 12 bases in the middle. Germline CDR1 reads SQVTM; CDR2 reads ANQGSEA. The CDR3 runs to 13 residues. Sequencing relied on a cDNA template that was reverse transcribed from extracted RNA. Method: immunoSEQ multiplex PCR; TCRdb's copy keeps in-frame clones and lacks some. The table has over 150,000 clones, about three fifths seen once; the top ten hold around 12%. This clone was recorded only once. No antigen is known for it. The treatment is: oral pan-JAK inhibitor, 5-10 mg twice daily. The chain combines TRBV29-1 with TRBJ2-7; D is possibly TRBD1 (5 bases). The sample consisted of CD8+ T cells sorted from blood, taken at week 24, from a patient treated with tofacitinib. The TCR originated in a human donor with alopecia areata. The CDR3 protein is CSVRTQNSYEQYF. Written as DNA, the CDR3 is TGCAGCGTCCGGACACAAAACTCCTACGAGCAGTACTTC.